Below are 8 T cell receptor beta chains sequenced from a single sample in a study of HIV-infected patients and healthy controls. Roughly three months, about 14 weeks, into antiretroviral therapy, follow-up blood was collected. No cell fractionation was done, so the repertoire covers all unsorted peripheral blood T cells. Alpha and beta constant-region primers primed reverse transcription of around 550 ng RNA. Using multiplexing indices, alpha and beta chain libraries were generated apart by chain-specific third strand synthesis. TCRdb fed the 5' RACE reads into MiXCR, producing one record per CDR3 protein. This sample carries several thousand distinct CDR3 sequences, less than 9.5% of them seen once, and the ten largest clones take about 16%. Specimen: blood, collected during antiretroviral therapy. Every receptor here comes from an adult with HIV infection.

By share, this clonotype counts as medium-sized. The chain recombines TRBV29-1 with TRBJ2-1; 7 bases agree with TRBD2. This CDR3 contains 14 residues. Germline values: CDR1 SQVTM, CDR2 ANQGSEA. The V segment lost 4 bases and the J segment 4 bases; nucleotides outside the gene matches: 7. In DNA form, the CDR3 reads TGCAGCGTTGTGGGGCGGGGGATTTACAATGAGCAGTTCTTC. This codes for CSVVGRGIYNEQFF.

This clonotype was detected a few times. The chain carries TRBV2 and TRBJ2-7; D possibly uses TRBD1 or TRBD2 (5 bases each). Trimming removed 6 bases at V and 3 bases at J, with 12 bases between. The CDR3 extends over 13 amino acids. The germline gives CDR1 SNHLY, CDR2 FYNNEI. In DNA form, the CDR3 reads TGTGCCAGCAGGTATGGGACGAACTACGAGCAGTACTTC. Protein: CASRYGTNYEQYF.

This clonotype was detected many times. The chain uses TRBV6-6 and TRBJ2-7, with D possibly being TRBD1 (6 bases). Trimming pared 6 bases from V and 5 bases from J, leaving 11 bases between. Germline V CDR1 and CDR2: MNHNY, SVGAGI (reference sequence). This CDR3 has 12 residues. CDR3: CASSRDINEQYF. As DNA, the CDR3 is TGTGCCAGCAGCCGGGACATAAACGAGCAGTACTTC.

The chain couples TRBV4-1 to TRBJ2-2; D remains ambiguous. The V end lost 0 bases, the J end lost 5 bases, and 4 bases lay between the germline ends. Germline CDR1 is MGHRA and CDR2 is YSYEKL. The CDR3 is 13 residues long. The CDR3, as DNA: TGCGCCAGCAGCCAAGATAGAACCGGGGAGCTGTTTTTT. Residues: CASSQDRTGELFF.

This clonotype was detected ten times or more. The chain has TRBV2 and TRBJ2-1; 9 nucleotides align to TRBD2. Germline assignment: CDR1 SNHLY and CDR2 FYNNEI. CDR3 length: 15 residues. V shed 7 bases, J shed 2 bases, and the junction held 6 bases outside the gene matches. The CDR3 sequence is CASTLAGVTYNEQFF. CDR3 nucleotides: TGTGCCAGCACATTAGCGGGAGTAACCTACAATGAGCAGTTCTTC.

This clonotype is labeled as medium-sized. This sequence joins TRBV4-1 and TRBJ2-3; D not certain. This CDR3 region has 13 residues. Trimming stripped 0 bases from V and 8 bases from J, with 9 bases between. CDR1 is MGHRA, CDR2 YSYEKL, per germline. The CDR3 protein is CASSQDTRSTQYF. The CDR3 DNA is TGCGCCAGCAGCCAAGATACCCGAAGTACGCAGTATTTT.

By share, this clonotype counts as medium-sized. The chain recombines TRBV10-2 with TRBJ2-2; 10 bases fit TRBD2. Germline V gene sequence: CDR1 WSHSY, CDR2 SAAADI. Unmatched junction bases numbered 4, after V lost 4 bases and J lost 5 bases. This CDR3 has 15 residues. Here the CDR3 DNA reads TGCGCCAGCAGTGTAGCTAGCGGGGGTACCGGGGAGCTGTTTTTT. Its translation is CASSVASGGTGELFF.

Judged by abundance, this clonotype is medium-sized (0.01 to 0.1%). Germline and junction disagree at one end, which may indicate a read error. The gene calls are TRBV12-3 or TRBV12-4 and TRBJ2-7; tentative D call: TRBD1 (6 bases). The CDR3 has 15 residues. The CDR3 reads CASSLGTDSYYEQYF. The CDR3 nucleotides are TGTGCCAGCAGCTTAGGTACGGACAGCTACTACGAGCAGTACTTC.